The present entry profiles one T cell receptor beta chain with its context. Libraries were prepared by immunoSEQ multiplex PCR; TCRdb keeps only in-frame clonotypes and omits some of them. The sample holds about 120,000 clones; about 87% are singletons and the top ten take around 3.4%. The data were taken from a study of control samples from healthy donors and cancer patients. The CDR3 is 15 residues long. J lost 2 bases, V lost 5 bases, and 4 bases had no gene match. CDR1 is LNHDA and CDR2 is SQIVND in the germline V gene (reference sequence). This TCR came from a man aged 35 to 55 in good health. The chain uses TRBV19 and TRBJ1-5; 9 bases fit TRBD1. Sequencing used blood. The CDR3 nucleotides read TGTGCCAGTAGTTGGGACAGGGCGGGCAATCAGCCCCAGCATTTT. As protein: CASSWDRAGNQPQHF.